These 30 T cell receptor beta chains share one sample of origin, sequenced in a study of sequential checkpoint blockade in melanoma. TCRdb's table, derived via immunoSEQ multiplex PCR, lists solely in-frame clones and lacks some. The data contain more than 15,000 clones, 75% to 85% of them singletons. The sample's treatment: randomized to nivolumab then ipilimumab (arm A) or the reverse (arm B). The material was CD8+ T cells sorted from blood (inferred from file names), obtained from a patient given nivolumab and ipilimumab in sequence. These TCRs come from a human donor with melanoma.

This chain connects TRBV27 to TRBJ2-7; maybe TRBD2 (6 bases). The CDR3 contains 14 residues. Germline V gene data show CDR1 as MNHEY and CDR2 as SMNVEV (reference sequence). V dropped 3 bases and J dropped 4 bases, with 13 bases sitting between them. CDR3 amino acids: CASSLRDGLYEQYF. The DNA for the CDR3 is TGTGCCAGCAGTTTGCGGGACGGTTTATACGAGCAGTACTTC.

V usage is TRBV2 and J usage is TRBJ2-7; D is perhaps TRBD1 (6 bases). The CDR3 is 15 residues long. V shed 8 bases and J shed 0 bases, with 17 bases lying between them. Germline CDR1 is SNHLY and CDR2 is FYNNEI. CDR3 bases: TGTGCCAGCTGGTCCACAGGGATAGACTCCTACGAGCAGTACTTC. It codes for CASWSTGIDSYEQYF.

The CDR3 loop is CASRSGQGSYEQYF. The CDR3 coding sequence is TGTGCCAGCCGCTCCGGACAGGGCTCCTACGAGCAGTACTTC. The rearrangement uses TRBV27 and TRBJ2-7; 8 positions match TRBD1. V was pared by 8 bases and J by 0 bases, with 6 bases of the junction left unmatched. The CDR3 is 14 residues long. Germline assignment: CDR1 MNHEY and CDR2 SMNVEV (reference sequence).

This chain links TRBV2 with TRBJ1-5; 7 bases line up with TRBD1. V trimming: 5 bases; J trimming: 8 bases; junction bases outside the gene matches: 12. The CDR3 consists of 15 residues. CDR1 is SNHLY, CDR2 FYNNEI, per germline. The CDR3 loop is CASSKTGPTLEPQHF. CDR3 bases: TGTGCCAGCAGTAAGACAGGGCCCACGCTTGAGCCCCAGCATTTT.

The V call is TRBV19, the J call TRBJ2-6; D remains unclear. The CDR3 is made up of 16 amino acids. V was pared by 1 base and J by 4 bases, with 11 bases between. Germline CDR1 is LNHDA and CDR2 is SQIVND (reference sequence). The CDR3 nucleotides read TGTGCCAGTAGTATAGCAGCAGGCTCCGGGGCCAACGTCCTGACTTTC. It specifies CASSIAAGSGANVLTF.

The V gene is TRBV29-1, the J gene TRBJ1-1; a weak D match, TRBD1 (5 bases). This CDR3 is built from 14 residues. CDR1 SQVTM and CDR2 ANQGSEA come from the germline V gene. The V end lost 4 bases, the J end lost 11 bases, and 23 bases lay between the germline ends. CDR3 bases: TGCAGCGTTGTCGGAGGGGAGGGAGCCCCGGGGGCTTTCTTT. It yields the protein CSVVGGEGAPGAFF.

This clone turned up a few times. The chain recombines TRBV9 with TRBJ2-7, with D tentatively TRBD2 (5 bases). The CDR3 totals 14 residues. With 4 bases removed from V and 0 bases from J, the gap between germline ends came to 11 bases. CDR1 and CDR2 (germline): SGDLS, YYNGEE. The CDR3 protein is CASSPRTASYEQYF. The CDR3 coding sequence is TGTGCCAGCAGCCCAAGGACTGCCTCCTACGAGCAGTACTTC.

The chain links TRBV28 to TRBJ2-7; 12 bases are shared with TRBD1. The trim removed 4 bases at V and 4 bases at J, leaving 5 bases unmatched. The CDR3 is made up of 15 amino acids. The germline V gene has CDR1 MDHEN and CDR2 SYDVKM. The CDR3 loop reads CASSSGQGAGYEQYF. The CDR3 DNA sequence: TGTGCCAGCAGTTCGGGACAGGGGGCGGGTTACGAGCAGTACTTC.

The chain carries TRBV27 and TRBJ2-7; 8 bases line up with TRBD1. V was clipped by 2 bases and J by 5 bases; unmatched bases: 11. Germline CDR1 and CDR2: MNHEY and SMNVEV (reference sequence). There are 16 residues in the CDR3. The CDR3 region is CASSLEVGTGAHEQYF. CDR3 nucleotides: TGTGCCAGCAGTTTAGAGGTAGGGACAGGAGCGCACGAGCAGTACTTC.

The genes are TRBV5-5 and TRBJ1-1; D gene unclear. This CDR3 comprises 15 residues. V dropped 2 bases and J dropped 0 bases, with 11 bases sitting between them. Germline CDR1 reads SGHKS; CDR2 reads YYEKEE (reference sequence). This CDR3 reads CASSFSQTMNTEAFF. DNA of the CDR3: TGTGCCAGCAGCTTTTCACAGACCATGAACACTGAAGCTTTCTTT.

V and J are TRBV15 and TRBJ1-6; TRBD1 might be the D (5 bases). CDR1 LNHNV and CDR2 YYDKDF come from the germline V gene (reference sequence). The CDR3 totals 19 residues. V dropped 0 bases and J dropped 5 bases, with 20 bases sitting between them. CDR3 bases: TGTGCCACCAGCAGAGAGAGGGTACCCCGGGGGAAGAATAATTCACCCCTCCACTTT. It is translated as CATSRERVPRGKNNSPLHF.

The rearrangement links TRBV27 to TRBJ1-3; D ambiguous. Germline lookup yields CDR1 MNHEY and CDR2 SMNVEV (reference sequence). V was pared by 5 bases and J by 5 bases, with 13 bases between. The CDR3 contains 14 residues. The CDR3 here is CASSPTGSRNTIYF. The CDR3 nucleotides read TGTGCCAGCAGTCCGACGGGTTCTCGAAACACCATATATTTT.

The table lists this clone with a few counts. The chain is built from TRBV7-9 and TRBJ2-2; unclear D gene. Trimming left V 3 bases short and J 2 bases short, with 7 bases between. The CDR3 is made up of 14 amino acids. CDR1 is SEHNR and CDR2 is FQNEAQ in the germline V gene (reference sequence). DNA of the CDR3: TGTGCCAGCAGCTTCGCCACAAACACCGGGGAGCTGTTTTTT. This translates into CASSFATNTGELFF.

V and J are TRBV10-1 and TRBJ1-1; D gene uncertain. CDR1 WNHNN and CDR2 SYGVQD come from the germline V gene (reference sequence). V dropped 2 bases and J dropped 3 bases, with 7 bases sitting between them. The CDR3 sequence is 13 residues long. As DNA, the CDR3 is TGCGCCAGCAGTGAGGGCCCTTACACTGAAGCTTTCTTT. It is translated as CASSEGPYTEAFF.

This clone has only a few counts. The V gene is TRBV7-8, the J gene TRBJ2-7; D is possibly TRBD2 (5 bases). Trimming took off 5 bases at V and 2 bases at J, with 7 bases between the two ends. Germline-derived CDR1 and CDR2 are SGHVS and FQNEAQ. This CDR3 contains 12 residues. Here the CDR3 reads CASSTGTYEQYF. The CDR3 DNA sequence: TGTGCCAGCAGCACCGGGACCTACGAGCAGTACTTC.

V and J are TRBV19 and TRBJ1-4; D remains unclear. V was cut by 6 bases and J by 7 bases, with 18 bases left in between. Germline V gene lookup returns CDR1 LNHDA and CDR2 SQIVND (reference sequence). The CDR3 is 15 amino acids. The CDR3 DNA follows: TGTGCCAGTAGCCCACAGTGGGTGTACGGTGAAAAACTGTTTTTT. Translation gives CASSPQWVYGEKLFF.

This chain's CDR3 is CAIRGTGAADEQYF. The CDR3 coding sequence is TGTGCCATCAGGGGGACAGGGGCTGCGGACGAGCAGTACTTC. The rearrangement uses TRBV10-3 and TRBJ2-7; 10 bases line up with TRBD1. V was clipped by 6 bases and J by 5 bases; unmatched bases: 7. The germline gives CDR1 ENHRY, CDR2 SYGVKD. The CDR3 covers 14 residues.

A single count supports this clone. The rearrangement links TRBV6-5 to TRBJ2-7; D is possibly TRBD1 (6 bases). The CDR3 spans 15 residues. The germline CDR1 and CDR2 sequences are MNHEY and SVGAGI. V gave up 2 bases and J gave up 2 bases, with 13 bases separating them. The CDR3 sequence: CASSYHRVVAYEQYF. The CDR3 DNA is TGTGCCAGCAGTTACCACAGGGTGGTTGCCTACGAGCAGTACTTC.

The genes are TRBV28 and TRBJ2-7, with a tentative D call TRBD2 (6 bases). The CDR3 has 16 amino acids. V lost 4 bases and J 2 bases, leaving 18 bases between the germline ends. CDR1 and CDR2 from the germline V gene are MDHEN and SYDVKM. Here the CDR3 DNA reads TGTGCCAGCAGTTGGGTAGCGGACCTCAGGCCCTACGAGCAGTACTTC. Its protein is CASSWVADLRPYEQYF. Drawing the rest from reference TRBV28 and TRBJ2-7, the complete variable domain is DVKVTQSSRYLVKRTGEKVFLECVQDMDHENMFWYRQDPGLGLRLIYFSYDVKMKEKGDIPEGYSVSREKKERFSLILESASTNQTSMYLCASSWVADLRPYEQYFGPGTRLTVT.

The V and J genes are TRBV7-6 and TRBJ2-2, with TRBD1 matching 8 bases. CDR1 is SGHVS and CDR2 is FNYEAQ in the germline V gene. The CDR3 runs 18 residues. J was trimmed by 1 base and V by 2 bases; bases with no gene match: 9. CDR3 loop: CASSLSKTGTGNTGELFF. In DNA, the CDR3 is TGTGCCAGCAGCTTAAGCAAAACCGGGACAGGGAACACCGGGGAGCTGTTTTTT.

In DNA form, the CDR3 reads TGTGCCAGCACTTCCGGGACTTACAAGTACTTC. It yields the protein CASTSGTYKYF. The rearrangement links TRBV6-6 to TRBJ2-7; D may be TRBD2 (6 bases). The V end lost 7 bases, the J end lost 11 bases, and 15 bases lay between the germline ends. CDR3 size: 11 residues. The germline gives CDR1 MNHNY, CDR2 SVGAGI (reference sequence).

V and J are TRBV5-3 and TRBJ1-1; D is uncertain. TRBV5-3 is labeled an ORF, and its function is uncertain. V was trimmed by 1 base and J by 2 bases, leaving 6 bases between them. The CDR3 runs to 13 residues. The CDR3 region is CARSLTVNTEAFF. DNA of the CDR3: TGTGCCAGAAGCTTGACAGTTAACACTGAAGCTTTCTTT.

The chain has TRBV7-9 and TRBJ1-6; 9 bases are shared with TRBD1. The CDR3 length is 15 residues. V trimming: 4 bases; J trimming: 7 bases; junction bases outside the gene matches: 5. Germline CDR1 and CDR2: SEHNR and FQNEAQ (reference sequence). CDR3 coding DNA: TGTGCCAGCAGCTCACCGACAGGGGGGAATTCACCCCTCCACTTT. It translates to CASSSPTGGNSPLHF.

V is TRBV5-1 and J is TRBJ2-7, with 8 bases matching TRBD1. CDR3 length: 13 amino acids. V trimming: 4 bases; J trimming: 5 bases; junction bases outside the gene matches: 5. Germline lookup yields CDR1 SGHRS and CDR2 YFSETQ. This chain's CDR3 is CASSIDRGNEQYF. CDR3 bases: TGCGCCAGCAGCATAGACAGGGGCAACGAGCAGTACTTC.

A word on this clone: The sample holds other DNA sequences that translate to the same CDR3. This chain joins TRBV7-6 and TRBJ2-7; 8 bases are shared with TRBD1. The junction had 4 bases not matched to a gene; V was cut back by 3 bases and J by 3 bases. The CDR3 contains 14 residues. Germline values: CDR1 SGHVS, CDR2 FNYEAQ. The CDR3 sequence: CASSLAGGSYEQYF. The DNA for the CDR3 is TGTGCCAGCAGCTTGGCAGGGGGCAGCTACGAGCAGTACTTC.

This clone was seen only once. J is TRBJ2-7 and V is TRBV5-6; weak D call: TRBD2 (6 bases). This CDR3 contains 11 residues. V was trimmed by 4 bases and J by 6 bases, leaving 8 bases between them. CDR1 and CDR2 from the germline V gene are SGHDT and YYEEEE. The DNA for the CDR3 is TGTGCCAGCAGCGCTAGCGTCGAGCAGTACTTC. It is translated as CASSASVEQYF.

This clone was detected only a few times. The rearrangement links TRBV7-9 to TRBJ2-7, with 8 bases lining up with TRBD1. Germline assignment: CDR1 SEHNR and CDR2 FQNEAQ (reference sequence). The CDR3 extends over 15 amino acids. Trimming at V came to 4 bases and at J to 3 bases, leaving 8 bases not matched to a gene. The CDR3: CASSSGQEKVYEQYF. For the CDR3, the DNA is TGTGCCAGCAGCTCGGGACAGGAGAAAGTCTACGAGCAGTACTTC.

The J gene is TRBJ2-7, the V gene TRBV4-2; 7 bases are a match to TRBD2. Trimming removed 1 base from V and 4 bases from J; junction bases left unmatched: 10. The germline CDR1 and CDR2 sequences are LGHNA and YNFKEQ. The CDR3 runs to 16 residues. The CDR3 protein is CASSQVSRGVTYEQYF. The DNA of the CDR3 is TGTGCCAGCAGCCAAGTGTCTCGGGGGGTTACGTACGAGCAGTACTTC.

The CDR3 region has the DNA TGTGCCAGCCGGGCTTCGGCGGGTGATTCACCCCTCCACTTT. Its translation: CASRASAGDSPLHF. V usage is TRBV10-3 and J usage is TRBJ1-6; no firm D call. V was pared by 10 bases and J by 8 bases, with 18 bases between. Looked up from germline, CDR1 is ENHRY and CDR2 is SYGVKD. This CDR3 comprises 14 residues.

The chain combines TRBV9 with TRBJ2-7, with unresolved D. CDR1 and CDR2 (germline): SGDLS, YYNGEE. The V end was cut by 0 bases, the J end by 5 bases, with 15 bases between. This CDR3 is built from 15 residues. The CDR3 sequence is CASSVDGVELDEQYF. The CDR3 DNA follows: TGTGCCAGCAGCGTAGATGGAGTGGAACTCGACGAGCAGTACTTC.